Listed below are T cell receptor beta chains from one sample, sequenced in a study of cytomegalovirus exposure and HLA in healthy donors. Repertoires were generated with immunoSEQ multiplex PCR, while TCRdb's copy carries only in-frame clones and drops some. The sample shows approximately 190,000 clones, around 82% of them seen only once. Source material: PBMCs. The receptors here all came from a man aged 40-49 years in good health and CMV-seropositive. The CDR3 runs from the conserved cysteine through the conserved F or W. Each record gives: CDR3 protein, J gene, CDR3 length, V gene.

CDR3aa: CASSLPQANYGYTF
j_gene: TRBJ1-2
len: 14
v_gene: TRBV28

CDR3aa: CASSSDREVNQPQHF
j_gene: TRBJ1-5
len: 15
v_gene: TRBV7-9

CDR3aa: CASSRSWGAGETQYF
j_gene: TRBJ2-5
len: 15
v_gene: TRBV4-2

CDR3aa: CASSRSGGGYEQYF
j_gene: TRBJ2-7
len: 14
v_gene: TRBV4-1

CDR3aa: CASTLTTGHTEAFF
j_gene: TRBJ1-1
len: 14
v_gene: TRBV10-2

CDR3aa: CASSLLLNTEAFF
j_gene: TRBJ1-1
len: 13
v_gene: TRBV19

CDR3aa: CASSVTTGNTGELFF
j_gene: TRBJ2-2
len: 15
v_gene: TRBV7-7

CDR3aa: CASSLRIAGYNEQFF
j_gene: TRBJ2-1
len: 15
v_gene: TRBV11-2

CDR3aa: CAISPRDRGEIDEKLFF
j_gene: TRBJ1-4
len: 17
v_gene: TRBV10-3

CDR3aa: CASSPTGGGSGQYF
j_gene: TRBJ2-7
len: 14
v_gene: TRBV7-3

CDR3aa: CASSYSNNHNEQFF
j_gene: TRBJ2-1
len: 14
v_gene: TRBV6-5